The 15 T cell receptor beta chains reported below all come from one sample, sequenced in a study of early T cells in non-severe SARS-CoV-2 infection. TCRdb called the 5' RACE reads again in MiXCR, with one record for every CDR3 protein. The sample consists of approximately 81,000 distinct CDR3 sequences, about 13% of them appearing once. Sequenced: whole blood. Source of these receptors: an adult who was a healthcare worker with PCR-confirmed SARS-CoV-2 infection or an uninfected control (not recorded which).

This sequence joins TRBV2 and TRBJ2-7; D remains ambiguous. The CDR3 loop spans 12 amino acids. The germline V gene encodes CDR1 SNHLY and CDR2 FYNNEI. Trimming took 6 bases from V and 3 from J, leaving 9 bases between them. CDR3 loop: CASSERDYEQYF. As DNA, the CDR3 is TGTGCCAGCAGCGAAAGGGACTACGAGCAGTACTTC.

The V and J genes are TRBV18 and TRBJ1-1; maybe TRBD1 (6 bases). CDR1 and CDR2 from the germline V gene are KGHSH and LQKENI. V dropped 2 bases and J dropped 1 base, with 8 bases sitting between them. The CDR3 has 14 amino acids. The CDR3 loop is CASSPGTSNTEAFF. The CDR3 region has the DNA TGTGCCAGCTCACCAGGGACATCGAACACTGAAGCTTTCTTT.

In its sample, this clonotype was seen a few times. This chain connects TRBV28 to TRBJ2-7; 7 nucleotides align to TRBD2. Germline V gene lookup returns CDR1 MDHEN and CDR2 SYDVKM. V was pared by 6 bases and J by 4 bases, with 12 bases of the junction left unmatched. CDR3 length: 15 amino acids. CDR3 loop: CASSPRAGVAYEQYF. The CDR3 coding sequence is TGTGCCAGCAGCCCCAGGGCGGGGGTGGCGTACGAGCAGTACTTC.

At least ten counts were recorded for this clonotype. V usage is TRBV12-3 or TRBV12-4 and J usage is TRBJ2-3; D is unclear. The CDR3 loop spans 13 amino acids. Trimming left V 3 bases short and J 2 bases short, with 6 bases between. The CDR3 sequence is CASSLAPTDTQYF. The CDR3 DNA is TGTGCCAGCAGTTTGGCCCCCACAGATACGCAGTATTTT.

The CDR3 nucleotides are TGTGCCAGCAGCTTCCGGGACGAGCCTTACAATGAGCAGTTCTTC. It translates to CASSFRDEPYNEQFF. V usage is TRBV7-8 and J usage is TRBJ2-1; D is possibly TRBD1 or TRBD2 (5 bases each). Germline loops: CDR1 SGHVS, CDR2 FQNEAQ. Between the trimmed V and J ends, which lost 3 bases and 4 bases, there was a span of 13 bases. The CDR3 covers 15 residues.

The chain links TRBV6-6 to TRBJ1-1, with a possible D match to TRBD1 (6 bases). V shed 5 bases and J shed 4 bases, with 11 bases lying between them. Germline CDR1 is MNHNY and CDR2 is SVGAGI (reference sequence). The CDR3 has 13 residues. The CDR3 spells CASSTGGPTEAFF. CDR3 coding DNA: TGTGCCAGCAGTACGGGGGGCCCCACTGAAGCTTTCTTT.

This clonotype was seen at least ten times. The chain uses TRBV7-8 and TRBJ2-1, with D possibly called TRBD1 or TRBD2 (5 bases each). The ends were cut back, 5 bases at V and 5 bases at J, with 13 bases in the middle. The length of the CDR3 is 14 residues. CDR1 is SGHVS, CDR2 FQNEAQ, per germline. The CDR3 is CASSPRMGDNEQFF. The CDR3 DNA reads TGTGCCAGCAGCCCACGGATGGGGGACAATGAGCAGTTCTTC.

This clonotype was seen a handful of times. The chain uses TRBV18 and TRBJ1-5; D unresolved. CDR1 is KGHSH, CDR2 LQKENI, per germline. CDR3 size: 14 residues. V lost 2 bases and J lost 0, with 5 bases in between. The CDR3 DNA reads as TGTGCCAGCTCACCAGGGGTTAGCAATCAGCCCCAGCATTTT. Protein sequence: CASSPGVSNQPQHF.

This clonotype was detected many times. The chain carries TRBV20-1 and TRBJ1-1; TRBD1 might be the D (6 bases). Trimming cost V 2 bases and J 5 bases, with 9 bases left between them. The CDR3 length is 12 residues. In germline, CDR1 is DFQATT, CDR2 SNEGSKA (reference sequence). Written as DNA, the CDR3 is TGCAGTGCTAGATTAGGGGGTACTGAAGCTTTCTTT. Amino acids: CSARLGGTEAFF.

There are many counts of this clonotype. The rearrangement uses TRBV29-1 and TRBJ2-3; the match to TRBD2 covers 9 bases. The CDR3 length is 13 residues. Germline V gene lookup returns CDR1 SQVTM and CDR2 ANQGSEA. V trimming: 7 bases; J trimming: 0 bases; junction bases outside the gene matches: 2. In DNA form, the CDR3 reads TGCAGCGAAACTAGCGGGAGCACAGATACGCAGTATTTT. This gives the protein CSETSGSTDTQYF.

V gene TRBV7-8 combines with J gene TRBJ1-6; D uncertain. The V gene's germline CDR1 is SGHVS and CDR2 FQNEAQ. The CDR3 is 11 amino acids. Deletions cut 11 bases from V and 7 bases from J, with 9 bases between. CDR3 sequence reads: CAVGSNSPLHF. The CDR3 DNA follows: TGTGCCGTGGGCAGCAATTCACCCCTCCACTTT.

At least ten counts were recorded for this clonotype. The chain couples TRBV12-3 or TRBV12-4 to TRBJ2-1; unclear D gene. V was pared by 5 bases and J by 5 bases, with 7 bases between. This CDR3 has 12 residues. In DNA form, the CDR3 reads TGTGCCAGCAGTCAAGGACACAATGAGCAGTTCTTC. It translates to CASSQGHNEQFF.

This clonotype was counted ten times or more. The chain is built from TRBV2 and TRBJ2-3, with TRBD2 matching over 7 bases. The V segment lost 6 bases and the J segment 6 bases; nucleotides outside the gene matches: 15. Germline V gene data show CDR1 as SNHLY and CDR2 as FYNNEI. The CDR3 runs to 16 residues. The CDR3 spells CASRPRLASGPDTQYF. CDR3 DNA sequence: TGTGCCAGCAGACCTAGACTAGCATCTGGTCCGGATACGCAGTATTTT.

This clonotype was detected only a few times. The chain recombines TRBV7-9 with TRBJ1-2, with D unclear. The V gene lost 1 base and the J gene lost 2 bases, with 8 bases spanning the gap. The CDR3 is made up of 14 amino acids. Germline V gene lookup returns CDR1 SEHNR and CDR2 FQNEAQ (reference sequence). CDR3 sequence reads: CASSLGTVNYGYTF. The CDR3, as DNA: TGTGCCAGCAGCTTAGGAACTGTCAACTATGGCTACACCTTC.

CDR3 loop: CASSLAWGQGAHGYTF. The CDR3 coding sequence is TGTGCCAGCAGTTTAGCGTGGGGACAGGGGGCGCATGGCTACACCTTC. The V gene is TRBV12-3 or TRBV12-4, the J gene TRBJ1-2; 12 bases are shared with TRBD1. The length of the CDR3 is 16 residues. J lost 6 bases, V lost 0 bases, and 5 bases had no gene match.